Shown below are 16 T cell receptor beta chains from a single sample sequenced in a study of T cells in Graves' hyperthyroidism and ophthalmopathy. RNA transcripts gave rise to amplified TCR beta CDR3 regions. The HTBI primer set served for first-round RT-PCR of the TCR CDR3. TCRdb reanalysed the multiplex PCR reads using MiXCR and keeps one entry per CDR3 protein. In the table there are about 420,000 distinct CDR3 sequences, less than 20% of which are singletons. Sequenced input: blood. The receptors originated from a woman between 18 and 29 years old with Graves' hyperthyroidism.

This clonotype was seen many times. V and J are TRBV5-1 and TRBJ2-4, with unresolved D. CDR3 length equals 12 residues. CDR1 is SGHRS, CDR2 YFSETQ, per germline. V lost 2 bases, J lost 9 bases, and 9 bases lay in between. CDR3 sequence: CASSFPEGIQYF. CDR3 DNA sequence: TGCGCCAGCAGCTTCCCTGAAGGCATTCAGTACTTC.

This clonotype was seen repeatedly, ten times or more. This chain uses TRBV3-1 with TRBJ2-3; weak D call: TRBD2 (6 bases). The V gene lost 4 bases and the J gene lost 0 bases, with 14 bases spanning the gap. The CDR3 covers 16 residues. Germline CDR1 reads LGHDT; CDR2 reads YNNKEL (reference sequence). CDR3 nucleotides: TGTGCCAGCAGCCGGCTTGGCGGGACTAGCACAGATACGCAGTATTTT. Translating it yields CASSRLGGTSTDTQYF.

This clonotype occurred many times. The chain has TRBV14 and TRBJ1-2; D uncertain. V lost 5 bases, J lost 2 bases, and 12 bases lay in between. The germline gives CDR1 SGHDN, CDR2 FVKESK. There are 14 residues in the CDR3. CDR3 in DNA: TGTGCCAGCAGCTTCCGGACCGAGAACTATGGCTACACCTTC. The encoded protein is CASSFRTENYGYTF.

This clonotype was detected many times. This chain links TRBV20-1 with TRBJ1-3; D is unclear. The V and J ends lost 5 bases and 0 bases respectively, with 17 bases between them. Germline assignment: CDR1 DFQATT and CDR2 SNEGSKA (reference sequence). CDR3 size: 16 residues. The CDR3: CSALHSDWDSGNTIYF. In DNA form, the CDR3 reads TGCAGTGCTTTACACTCTGATTGGGACTCTGGAAACACCATATATTTT.

The sample holds many counts of this clonotype. The rearrangement joins TRBV20-1 to TRBJ2-3, with TRBD2 matching over 10 bases. V trimming: 3 bases; J trimming: 4 bases; junction bases outside the gene matches: 7. Per the germline V gene, CDR1 is DFQATT and CDR2 is SNEGSKA (reference sequence). CDR3 size: 15 residues. The CDR3 DNA follows: TGCAGTGCTAGGCGGGAGCGGGGGGGTGCAGATACGCAGTATTTT. This translates into CSARRERGGADTQYF.

V is TRBV20-1 and J is TRBJ2-3; D may be TRBD2 (6 bases). CDR1 and CDR2 (germline): DFQATT, SNEGSKA (reference sequence). Trimming took off 6 bases at V and 4 bases at J, with 17 bases between the two ends. CDR3 size: 14 residues. The CDR3 nucleotides read TGCAGTGCGAGGACTACCGGGGCCCCAGATACGCAGTATTTT. It yields the protein CSARTTGAPDTQYF.

This clonotype was counted many times. V and J are TRBV6-1 and TRBJ2-5; 7 bases match TRBD2. Germline V lookup: CDR1 MNHNS, CDR2 SASEGT. CDR3 size: 14 residues. The junction had 8 bases not matched to a gene; V was cut back by 6 bases and J by 4 bases. This CDR3 is CASRLGGPLETQYF. CDR3 nucleotide sequence: TGTGCCAGCAGACTGGGAGGGCCTCTAGAGACCCAGTACTTC.

A note on this clonotype: One end of the junction fails to match germline, which may point to a read error. The J gene is TRBJ1-4, the V gene TRBV7-9; no clear D gene. The CDR3 covers 13 residues. Germline CDR1 SEHNR, CDR2 FQNEAQ (reference sequence). The CDR3 nucleotides are TGTGCCAACAGCTCCCACAGCCTGGAAAAACTGTTTTTT. It translates to CANSSHSLEKLFF.

This clonotype was seen at least ten times. The chain is built from TRBV27 and TRBJ1-2, with unresolved D. Germline CDR1 MNHEY, CDR2 SMNVEV (reference sequence). The CDR3 has 16 amino acids. V was pared by 6 bases and J by 6 bases, with 23 bases between. This chain's CDR3 is CASSPYTYLGADGYTF. The CDR3 nucleotides are TGTGCCAGCAGCCCCTATACATACCTAGGAGCTGATGGCTACACCTTC.

CDR3 coding DNA: TGCGCCAGCAGCTTAGGAGGGGAAGACTCCTACGAGCAGTACTTC. Translated: CASSLGGEDSYEQYF. V and J are TRBV5-1 and TRBJ2-7, with D perhaps matching TRBD2 (6 bases). V lost 2 bases, J lost 0 bases, and 12 bases lay in between. This CDR3 comprises 15 residues. The germline CDR1 and CDR2 sequences are SGHRS and YFSETQ.

The chain employs TRBV7-2 and TRBJ1-2; no reliable D call. Germline V gene sequence: CDR1 SGHTA, CDR2 FQGNSA. The V end was cut by 3 bases, the J end by 8 bases, with 7 bases between. This CDR3 is built from 11 residues. The DNA of the CDR3 is TGTGCCAGCAGCTTCCGTCGAGGCTACACCTTC. Protein sequence: CASSFRRGYTF.

This sequence joins TRBV20-1 and TRBJ2-5; 10 bases fit TRBD2. V gave up 6 bases and J gave up 4 bases; unmatched junction bases: 8. Germline CDR1 reads DFQATT; CDR2 reads SNEGSKA (reference sequence). CDR3 length: 14 residues. CDR3 residues: CSAIIRLAGETQYF. In nucleotides, the CDR3 is TGCAGTGCCATCATCCGACTAGCGGGAGAGACCCAGTACTTC.

This sequence joins TRBV7-8 and TRBJ2-7, with 7 bases fitting TRBD1. The CDR3 sequence is 19 residues long. V was pared by 2 bases and J by 3 bases, with 19 bases of the junction left unmatched. The germline V gene has CDR1 SGHVS and CDR2 FQNEAQ. The CDR3 DNA sequence: TGTGCCAGCAGCTTAAAAATTTACAGGGGTGGCATGATGGGCTACGAGCAGTACTTC. This gives the protein CASSLKIYRGGMMGYEQYF.

This clonotype was observed many times. The V gene is TRBV20-1, the J gene TRBJ2-5; a possible D gene is TRBD1 (5 bases). V was trimmed by 6 bases and J by 5 bases, leaving 13 bases between them. CDR1 and CDR2 from the germline V gene are DFQATT and SNEGSKA (reference sequence). The CDR3 is 12 residues long. CDR3 in DNA: TGCAGTGCCGAATATAGGGGTGAGACCCAGTACTTC. Translating gives CSAEYRGETQYF.

This clonotype has at least ten counts. The V and J genes are TRBV5-6 and TRBJ2-1; TRBD2 aligns across 13 bases. V lost 3 bases, J lost 4 bases, and 1 base stayed unmatched. Germline assignment: CDR1 SGHDT and CDR2 YYEEEE. The CDR3 covers 15 residues. The CDR3: CASSSTSGRYNEQFF. The CDR3 nucleotides read TGTGCCAGCAGCTCGACTAGCGGGAGGTACAATGAGCAGTTCTTC.

The rearrangement links TRBV6-1 to TRBJ2-7; 8 bases line up with TRBD1. The CDR3 spans 18 residues. J lost 4 bases, V lost 4 bases, and 18 bases had no gene match. The germline V gene encodes CDR1 MNHNS and CDR2 SASEGT. Here the CDR3 reads CASSVLLALGTGYYEQYF. The CDR3 region has the DNA TGTGCCAGCAGTGTTCTATTAGCCCTCGGGACAGGCTATTACGAGCAGTACTTC.